The 7 T cell receptor beta chains listed next were all sequenced from one sample in a study of T cell changes during pregnancy in multiple sclerosis. Here immunoSEQ multiplex PCR was the method, and the copy in TCRdb shows in-frame clones only, minus some. The sample includes approximately 61,000 clones, over 75% of them seen just once. Sequences were derived from peripheral blood, sampled in the first trimester of pregnancy. These receptors originate from a female donor with multiple sclerosis, enrolled in a pregnancy study.

This clone was detected only once. This chain links TRBV5-1 with TRBJ2-7; TRBD1 matches 9 bases. The length of the CDR3 is 16 residues. V gave up 4 bases and J gave up 3 bases; unmatched junction bases: 11. The germline V gene has CDR1 SGHRS and CDR2 YFSETQ. The CDR3 here is CASSVDRDRALYEQYF. CDR3 bases: TGCGCCAGCAGCGTGGACCGGGACAGGGCCCTCTACGAGCAGTACTTC.

The chain joins TRBV5-6 to TRBJ1-2; possible D gene TRBD1, 6 bases. The CDR3 is 13 residues long. Germline CDR1 and CDR2: SGHDT and YYEEEE. V lost 5 bases and J 2 bases, leaving 10 bases between the germline ends. CDR3 in DNA: TGTGCCAGCAGGAGGGGGGGGAACTATGGCTACACCTTC. Residues: CASRRGGNYGYTF. The full variable domain, its missing parts supplied by reference TRBV5-6 and TRBJ1-2, is DAGVTQSPTHLIKTRGQQVTLRCSPKSGHDTVSWYQQALGQGPQFIFQYYEEEERQRGNFPDRFSGHQFPNYSSELNVNALLLGDSALYLCASRRGGNYGYTFGSGTRLTVV.

The chain has TRBV12-5 and TRBJ2-7; 7 positions match TRBD2. CDR1 LGHNT and CDR2 FRNRAP come from the germline V gene. V was clipped by 2 bases and J by 0 bases; unmatched bases: 1. CDR3 size: 14 residues. CDR3 protein: CASGLPGGSYEQYF. The CDR3 DNA follows: TGTGCTAGTGGTTTGCCGGGGGGCTCCTACGAGCAGTACTTC.

The chain joins TRBV2 to TRBJ2-7, with D perhaps TRBD1 (6 bases). The CDR3 has 15 residues. Germline values: CDR1 SNHLY, CDR2 FYNNEI. The V and J ends lost 8 bases and 0 bases respectively, with 17 bases between them. The CDR3 loop reads CASAFRQETSYEQYF. As DNA, the CDR3 is TGTGCCAGCGCCTTCAGACAGGAGACCTCCTACGAGCAGTACTTC. Full variable domain (missing parts from reference TRBV2 and TRBJ2-7): EPEVTQTPSHQVTQMGQEVILRCVPISNHLYFYWYRQILGQKVEFLVSFYNNEISEKSEIFDDQFSVERPDGSNFTLKIRSTKLEDSAMYFCASAFRQETSYEQYFGPGTRLTVT.

This chain joins TRBV15 and TRBJ2-1; D may be TRBD2 (6 bases). This CDR3 region has 16 residues. Per germline, CDR1 LNHNV and CDR2 YYDKDF (reference sequence). V was shortened by 4 bases and J by 2 bases, with 15 bases between the two germline ends. The CDR3 reads CATSTYLGGPYNEQFF. As DNA, the CDR3 is TGTGCCACCAGCACCTACCTAGGAGGGCCCTACAATGAGCAGTTCTTC.

This chain connects TRBV30 to TRBJ1-5, with D maybe TRBD1 (5 bases). V was shortened by 0 bases and J by 7 bases, with 13 bases between the two germline ends. Germline V lookup: CDR1 GTSNPN, CDR2 SVGIG (reference sequence). There are 14 residues in the CDR3. The CDR3 region has the DNA TGTGCCTGGAGTGTCGGGCAGGGCTACCAGCCCCAGCATTTT. Residues: CAWSVGQGYQPQHF.

The chain combines TRBV28 with TRBJ1-2, with D perhaps TRBD1 (6 bases). Germline V lookup: CDR1 MDHEN, CDR2 SYDVKM. The CDR3 is 15 residues long. V was shortened by 6 bases and J by 6 bases, with 20 bases between the two germline ends. The CDR3 DNA follows: TGTGCCAGCAGGTCCGGACAGCCCCTAGTGGATGGCTACACCTTC. Amino acids: CASRSGQPLVDGYTF.